This T cell receptor beta chain was identified in a study of graft-versus-host responses after intestinal transplantation (dated by TCRdb to the early 2020s). Background for the entire study: Recipients received multivisceral, liver-intestinal, or isolated intestinal transplants. A cohort of 24 intestinal transplant recipients, including one retransplant, was enrolled, and a few patients lacking pretransplant specimens were excluded. Alloreactive clones were identified by sequencing pre-transplant mixed lymphocyte reaction products and comparing them with unstimulated pre-transplant donor and recipient T cells. Rather than being sequenced by the commercial service, samples from three later patients were sequenced in-house on an Illumina MiSeq and processed with MiXCR. Anti-thymocyte globulin induction was given to all recipients, followed by maintenance tacrolimus and steroids for around three years. Bulk TCR-beta CDR3 sequencing was used to track graft-versus-host and host-versus-graft alloreactive T cell clones in the graft, circulation and bone marrow after intestinal transplantation. Donor T cell macrochimerism was defined as a peak of at least 4% donor T cells among recipient peripheral blood mononuclear cells. Results and caveats for the whole study, not just this receptor: Early after transplant, peak levels of circulating GvH clones were found to be associated with declines in HvG clones. GvH clones were found in recipient bone marrow, and some of the GvH clones appeared earlier in ileal mucosa or blood, which is consistent with an intestinal mucosal origin. Conclusions were limited by the relatively low number and heterogeneity of intestinal transplant patients. High GvH to HvG T cell clonal ratios were observed in the allografts of patients with donor T cell macrochimerism.

Dithiothreitol, EDTA incubations and collagenase D digestion were used to isolate intraepithelial and lamina propria lymphocytes from graft specimens. Serial intestinal graft biopsy specimens collected up to 600 days after transplant underwent bulk TCR-beta sequencing. The method was the immunoSEQ multiplex PCR assay. For most patients, genomic DNA was subjected to high-throughput TCR-beta CDR3 sequencing by Adaptive Biotechnologies. Per the authors' processing: TCR sequencing data were retrieved from Adaptive's ImmunoSEQ software for 15 to 20 patients, whereas a few other patients were processed with MiXCR and VDJtools. CDR3 nucleotide sequences shared between donor and recipient were removed because the origin of such sequences could not be assigned. To be classed as alloreactive, a clone needed at least 2-fold expansion over unstimulated cells and a minimum CFSE-low frequency of 0.002% (template counts) or 0.001% (read counts). Clones detected in sequenced pre-transplant spleen, lymph node, or MLR CFSE-low populations of the donor or recipient were defined as mappable. Cumulative frequency of alloreactive clones was calculated as a percentage of all sequences weighted by copy number. As stored in TCRdb, this immuneACCESS dataset retains in-frame rearrangements with V and J assigned. A fraction of the clones does not appear; measured against another copy, unresolved V genes explain less than half of the discrepancy, and the remainder lacks a known reason. V and J calls and clone size are given by that table; D and trimming were obtained from the DNA. The sample records 9,500 to 15,000 clones, about 68% of which are singletons. The ten largest clones capture 4% to 5.5% of the sample.

The CDR3, cysteine through phenylalanine, is 13 amino acids long. This entry keeps only the CDR3 DNA: 39 bases, framed from base 1. The germline V gene yields SQVTM for CDR1 and ANQGSEA for CDR2. Trimming costs V 5 bases and J 5 bases, and their ends lie 14 bases apart. The sample holds one count of this clone. This clone's antigen is unknown. No base quality values were provided; no much bigger clone lies one nucleotide off. The clonotype comes from a human patient who received an intestinal transplant, so some T cells may come from the graft donor. The source was ileum tissue, collected about 140 days after intestinal transplantation. The rearrangement joined TRBV29-1 to TRBJ2-3; possibly the D gene is TRBD2, per 5 matching bases. The CDR3 is CSVSETAGDTQYF. The DNA sequence reads TGCAGCGTTTCAGAGACGGCGGGAGATACGCAGTATTTT.